This T cell receptor (beta chain) was recorded in a study of metastatic and nonmetastatic thyroid tumors. Study summary: Thyroid patients, malignant and benign, had repertoires compared across blood and tumor or nodule tissue.

All patients reached thyroid surgery having received no treatment beforehand. This clone has a handful of counts. The CDR3 contains 13 residues. V was cut by 4 bases and J by 8 bases, with 12 bases left in between. From germline, CDR1 is MNHEY and CDR2 SMNVEV (reference sequence). Original handling: Variation in CDR3 across clinicopathological groups served as the basis for constructing a distant-metastasis classifier in papillary thyroid cancer. TCRdb reassembled clones from the PCR reads with MiXCR. For this entry, the V and J calls and clone size follow TCRdb and not the study's own pipeline. Here the sample spans some 28,000 clones, about 20% being singletons.

The sample taken for sequencing was blood. The rearrangement links TRBV27 to TRBJ2-1; D not resolved. This sequence was found in a female donor with papillary thyroid cancer or a benign thyroid nodule (not recorded which). Some clones in this sample may be carry-over from other donors' samples. Written as DNA, the CDR3 is TGTGCCAGCAGTTCGCCCTTTATCCATGAGCAGTTCTTC. It encodes CASSSPFIHEQFF.